The rows below give T cell receptor beta chains drawn from one sample of a study of T-cell reconstitution after alpha-beta-depleted transplantation in children. TCRdb processed the PCR reads anew with MiXCR; each CDR3 protein has one entry. This table holds 190,000 or so distinct CDR3 sequences, around 6.8% found once. This specimen consisted of PBMCs from the stem cell graft donor, obtained from the stem cell graft. All receptors come from a human donor who donated a stem cell graft to a child with Wiskott-Aldrich syndrome. Both conserved end residues are part of each CDR3. Each record gives: CDR3 DNA, CDR3 protein, J gene, clone size, D gene, V gene. The D gene is left open where the match is weak. Clone size is given for some rows only: seen once, a few or many times, or a class if the clone is expanded.

TGCGCCAGCAGCCAAGACTACCAGACAGATACGCAGTATTTT,CASSQDYQTDTQYF,TRBJ2-3,many,-,TRBV4-3
TGTGCCAGCAGAGCCGACAGTGAAGCTTTCTTT,CASRADSEAFF,TRBJ1-1,-,-,TRBV12-3/TRBV12-4
TGTGCCAGCAGTTTTTCGGGCGGAAGAGACCAGCCCCAGCATTTT,CASSFSGGRDQPQHF,TRBJ1-5,-,-,TRBV12-3/TRBV12-4
TGCGCCAGCAGCTTGGCTCACGCGAGCAGGGGGTCCTTGCAGTACTTC,CASSLAHASRGSLQYF,TRBJ2-7,many,TRBD1,TRBV5-1
TGCAGTGCGCGAAAAGGGCAGGGAGAGGGGCACAGAGAAAAACTGTTTTTT,CSARKGQGEGHREKLFF,TRBJ1-4,many,-,TRBV20-1
TGTGCCACCAGTGATTTAAAGACCACAGATACGCAGTATTTT,CATSDLKTTDTQYF,TRBJ2-3,many,-,TRBV24-1
TGTGCCAGCAGGAGTGGCTCGGGGAATGAGCAGTTCTTC,CASRSGSGNEQFF,TRBJ2-1,many,-,TRBV9
TGTGCCTGGAAGACTTCCTACGAGCAGTACTTC,CAWKTSYEQYF,TRBJ2-7,-,-,TRBV30
TGTGCCAGCTCACCAGGGGCAGGGAGCTCCTACGAGCAGTACTTC,CASSPGAGSSYEQYF,TRBJ2-7,-,-,TRBV18
TGTGCCAGCAGCTCTGATGGGCTTACCAATCAGCCCCAGCATTTT,CASSSDGLTNQPQHF,TRBJ1-5,many,-,TRBV7-2
TGCAGTGCTAGAGACCCCGACATCGACACTGAAGCTTTCTTT,CSARDPDIDTEAFF,TRBJ1-1,many,-,TRBV20-1
TGTGCCAGCAGCTTGAACAGTCAAGAGACCCAGTACTTC,CASSLNSQETQYF,TRBJ2-5,many,-,TRBV5-4
TGCGCCAGCAGTGAGTCATGGAACTATGGCTACACCTTC,CASSESWNYGYTF,TRBJ1-2,many,-,TRBV10-2
TGTGCCTGGAAAGGAAAGGGAGCAGATACGCAGTATTTT,CAWKGKGADTQYF,TRBJ2-3,many,-,TRBV30
TGCGCCAGCAGCTTCCTCGCGGGAGGGCTGAGCACCGGGGAGCTGTTTTTT,CASSFLAGGLSTGELFF,TRBJ2-2,many,TRBD2,TRBV5-1
TGCGCCAGCAGCTTGGAGACAGGGGACTACAATGAGCAGTTCTTC,CASSLETGDYNEQFF,TRBJ2-1,many,TRBD1,TRBV5-1
TGTGCCAGCAGCCTTAGAAACAGGGGAACTGAAGCTTTCTTT,CASSLRNRGTEAFF,TRBJ1-1,many,TRBD1,TRBV6-1
TGTGCCGCTAATATCTGGGGTGATACCACTGAAGCTTTCTTT,CAANIWGDTTEAFF,TRBJ1-1,many,-,TRBV5-6
TGTGCCAGCAGCTCGGGGGGCATTGTCGACGAGCAGTACTTC,CASSSGGIVDEQYF,TRBJ2-7,-,-,TRBV7-9
TGCAGTGCTAGCGGGGGGGCCAGAGAGACCCAGTACTTC,CSASGGARETQYF,TRBJ2-5,many,TRBD2,TRBV20-1